The rows below give T cell receptor beta chains drawn from one sample of a study of vaccination and CD4 T cells after COVID-19. One entry per CDR3 protein, called by TCRdb with MiXCR from the PCR reads. Among about 14,000 distinct CDR3 sequences listed, roughly three fifths were seen once. No antigen has been assigned to these receptors. The source material was CD4+ T cells from blood, cultured in vitro. The receptors were gathered from a human donor who had recovered from COVID-19. CDR3s include the opening cysteine and the closing phenylalanine or tryptophan. The D gene is left open where the match is weak. Expanded clones are given a class, and other clones once, few, many or no size at all.

abundance,v_gene,j_gene,d_gene,CDR3aa,CDR3nt
-,TRBV27,TRBJ1-6,-,CASRVAAATSPLHF,TGTGCCAGCAGAGTGGCGGCGGCCACTTCACCCCTCCACTTT
few,TRBV7-2,TRBJ1-3,-,CASRSPRAGNTIYF,TGTGCCAGCAGATCCCCCAGGGCTGGAAACACCATATATTTT
-,TRBV19,TRBJ1-2,TRBD1,CASSTGQSDGYTF,TGTGCCAGTAGTACGGGACAGTCGGATGGCTACACCTTC
-,TRBV27,TRBJ1-3,TRBD1,CASGQTGADSGNTIYF,TGTGCCAGCGGACAGACAGGGGCCGACTCTGGAAACACCATATATTTT
few,TRBV6-2/TRBV6-3,TRBJ2-7,-,CASSPRVPADEQYF,TGTGCCAGCAGTCCCAGGGTCCCAGCGGACGAGCAGTACTTC
-,TRBV12-3/TRBV12-4,TRBJ1-2,-,CASTLAVLLPGYTF,TGTGCCAGCACTCTGGCGGTCCTACTCCCTGGCTACACCTTC
-,TRBV20-1,TRBJ2-7,-,CSASPSGHRVSYEQYF,TGCAGTGCTAGTCCCTCGGGGCACAGGGTTAGCTACGAGCAGTACTTC
few,TRBV28,TRBJ1-1,-,CASTNPYSVHKAFF,TGTGCCAGCACCAACCCCTATTCCGTACATAAAGCTTTCTTT
-,TRBV12-3/TRBV12-4,TRBJ1-5,-,CASSFVPERQPQHF,TGTGCCAGCAGTTTCGTCCCAGAAAGGCAGCCCCAGCATTTT
-,TRBV6-2/TRBV6-3,TRBJ1-1,-,CASSDLTGNTEAFF,TGTGCCAGCAGTGACCTGACAGGGAACACTGAAGCTTTCTTT
-,TRBV7-2,TRBJ2-1,-,CASNRAGVGNEQFF,TGTGCCAGCAACCGGGCAGGGGTAGGCAATGAGCAGTTCTTC
-,TRBV19,TRBJ1-5,-,CASSTLFREADQPQHF,TGTGCCAGTAGTACCCTCTTCCGGGAAGCAGATCAGCCCCAGCATTTT
-,TRBV5-1,TRBJ1-5,-,CASSFGGNQPQHF,TGCGCCAGCAGCTTCGGAGGCAATCAGCCCCAGCATTTT
-,TRBV6-2/TRBV6-3,TRBJ2-7,TRBD2,CASREAGTSGRGRPYEQYF,TGTGCCAGCAGGGAAGCCGGGACTAGCGGGAGGGGTCGACCCTACGAGCAGTACTTC
-,TRBV21-1,TRBJ1-6,-,CASSKVTSSPLHF,TGTGCCAGCAGCAAAGTCACAAGTTCACCCCTCCACTTT
few,TRBV20-1,TRBJ1-2,-,CSAKDSAQEGYTF,TGCAGTGCTAAAGACAGCGCCCAGGAGGGCTACACCTTC
-,TRBV2,TRBJ1-3,TRBD1,CAWDRGLFTGNTIYF,TGTGCCTGGGACAGGGGCCTGTTCACTGGAAACACCATATATTTT
-,TRBV6-2/TRBV6-3,TRBJ2-6,TRBD1,CASRETGGSGANVLTF,TGTGCCAGCAGAGAGACAGGGGGCTCTGGGGCCAACGTCCTGACTTTC
-,TRBV20-1,TRBJ2-3,-,CSAESLTDTQYF,TGCAGTGCAGAGTCGCTCACAGATACGCAGTATTTT
-,TRBV24-1,TRBJ1-5,-,CATGRGLGPQHF,TGTGCCACCGGACGGGGACTAGGTCCCCAGCATTTT
-,TRBV12-3/TRBV12-4,TRBJ1-5,-,CASSFGGAGNQPQHF,TGTGCCAGCAGTTTCGGGGGCGCGGGCAATCAGCCCCAGCATTTT
-,TRBV7-3,TRBJ2-3,-,CASSLTGQGGRDTQYF,TGTGCCAGCAGCTTAACAGGGCAGGGGGGCAGAGATACGCAGTATTTT
-,TRBV7-8,TRBJ1-6,TRBD1,CASSFPGQGLSPLHF,TGTGCCAGCAGCTTTCCGGGACAGGGATTATCACCCCTCCACTTT
-,TRBV20-1,TRBJ2-5,-,CSVPAGQKETQYF,TGCAGTGTTCCAGCGGGTCAGAAAGAGACCCAGTACTTC
few,TRBV23-1,TRBJ1-5,TRBD1,CASITLLRQGGQPQHF,TGCGCCAGCATTACCCTCCTACGACAGGGAGGGCAGCCCCAGCATTTT
-,TRBV10-3,TRBJ2-1,TRBD2,CAIGASGTVEQFF,TGTGCCATTGGGGCTAGCGGGACGGTTGAGCAGTTCTTC
-,TRBV24-1,TRBJ2-1,TRBD1,CATSDSTGIGEQFF,TGTGCCACCAGTGACTCGACAGGGATTGGTGAGCAGTTCTTC
-,TRBV10-3,TRBJ1-1,-,CAISEQGPAFF,TGTGCCATCAGCGAGCAGGGCCCGGCTTTCTTT
-,TRBV20-1,TRBJ2-3,TRBD2,CSARTSGTDTQYF,TGCAGTGCTCGGACTAGCGGGACAGATACGCAGTATTTT
-,TRBV10-3,TRBJ1-2,-,CAISDLYGYTF,TGTGCCATCTCGGACCTTTATGGCTACACCTTC
-,TRBV27,TRBJ2-2,-,CASSSGPQWDTGELFF,TGTGCCAGCAGCTCCGGACCGCAATGGGACACCGGGGAGCTGTTTTTT
few,TRBV27,TRBJ1-2,-,CASSQGVHDYGYTF,TGTGCCAGCAGCCAAGGGGTTCATGACTATGGCTACACCTTC
few,TRBV7-3,TRBJ2-5,TRBD1,CASSLRTGGGETQYF,TGTGCCAGCAGCTTAAGGACAGGGGGCGGGGAGACCCAGTACTTC
-,TRBV9,TRBJ2-2,TRBD2,CASTSGRPNTGELFF,TGTGCCAGTACTAGCGGGCGCCCGAACACCGGGGAGCTGTTTTTT
-,TRBV20-1,TRBJ1-5,TRBD1,CSARSGGVRNQPQHF,TGCAGTGCTAGATCAGGGGGGGTGCGGAATCAGCCCCAGCATTTT
-,TRBV11-2,TRBJ2-1,TRBD2,CASSFGLAGEASYNEQFF,TGTGCCAGCAGCTTCGGGCTAGCGGGAGAGGCATCCTACAATGAGCAGTTCTTC
-,TRBV11-2,TRBJ2-7,-,CASNPTAGFGYEQYF,TGTGCCAGCAACCCCACCGCAGGCTTTGGCTACGAGCAGTACTTC
once,TRBV7-2,TRBJ2-7,-,CASSLEGTNYEQYF,TGTGCCAGCAGCTTAGAGGGTACGAACTACGAGCAGTACTTC
once,TRBV28,TRBJ1-1,TRBD1,CASRSGQGDTEAFF,TGTGCCAGCCGATCCGGACAGGGGGACACTGAAGCTTTCTTT
-,TRBV18,TRBJ2-6,TRBD1,CASSAGQGNSGANVLTF,TGTGCCAGCTCAGCGGGACAGGGAAACTCTGGGGCCAACGTCCTGACTTTC
-,TRBV15,TRBJ1-5,TRBD1,CATSRSGQGNQPQHF,TGTGCCACCAGCAGATCGGGACAGGGTAATCAGCCCCAGCATTTT
few,TRBV6-5,TRBJ1-2,-,CASSSQYGYTF,TGTGCCAGCAGTTCCCAGTATGGCTACACCTTC
-,TRBV11-2,TRBJ1-6,-,CASSKWGSYNSPLHF,TGTGCCAGCAGTAAATGGGGTTCCTATAATTCACCCCTCCACTTT
-,TRBV5-1,TRBJ2-5,TRBD1,CASSATLRTGVYQYF,TGCGCCAGCAGCGCGACCTTGAGGACAGGAGTTTATCAGTACTTC
-,TRBV11-3,TRBJ2-5,TRBD1,CASSTPLSGGETQYF,TGTGCCAGCTCTACCCCCCTTTCAGGGGGAGAGACCCAGTACTTC
-,TRBV2,TRBJ2-1,-,CASSEGLPTDEQFF,TGTGCCAGCAGTGAGGGACTCCCGACCGATGAGCAGTTCTTC
few,TRBV20-1,TRBJ1-5,-,CSAHPGGYQPQHF,TGCAGTGCCCACCCGGGGGGGTATCAGCCCCAGCATTTT
-,TRBV19,TRBJ2-7,TRBD2,CASSRQGGIYEQYF,TGTGCCAGTAGTCGGCAGGGAGGGATCTACGAGCAGTACTTC
-,TRBV20-1,TRBJ2-3,-,CSARFGTSTDTQYF,TGCAGTGCTAGGTTTGGGACCTCTACAGATACGCAGTATTTT
once,TRBV12-3/TRBV12-4,TRBJ2-3,-,CASSLASGTDTQYF,TGTGCCAGCAGTTTAGCTAGCGGCACAGATACGCAGTATTTT
few,TRBV11-2,TRBJ1-2,-,CASSPRATGVLQANYGYTF,TGTGCCAGCAGCCCCCGCGCAACCGGGGTCCTCCAGGCTAACTATGGCTACACCTTC
-,TRBV15,TRBJ1-2,-,CATSRDSTSRGYTF,TGTGCCACCAGCAGAGATAGCACATCTCGGGGCTACACCTTC
once,TRBV4-2,TRBJ2-5,-,CASSQEGSGSTQYF,TGTGCCAGCAGCCAAGAAGGCAGTGGGTCGACCCAGTACTTC
-,TRBV27,TRBJ1-2,TRBD1,CASRFTQGRGYTF,TGTGCCAGCAGATTTACACAGGGGCGCGGCTACACCTTC
-,TRBV12-3/TRBV12-4,TRBJ1-5,-,CASSGSNQPQHF,TGTGCCAGCAGTGGGAGCAATCAGCCCCAGCATTTT